This TCR beta chain is from a study of cytomegalovirus exposure and HLA in healthy donors (dated by TCRdb to 2015 to 2018). With regard to the full study: A later analysis indicated that the 130 or so validation repertoires were generated on the platform also employed for the 650 to 850 repertoires of the first cohort. The study was designed to test whether signatures of past pathogen exposure could be identified by cataloging public T cell receptors. A separate validation cohort of over a hundred different subjects was used in addition to the roughly 620-subject first cohort. High-throughput TCR immunosequencing, statistical association of individual TCRs with disease status, and machine learning were combined to predict cytomegalovirus infection status.

The donors were included in the validation cohort of 100 to 150 subjects, a group kept apart from the approximately 690-subject first cohort. V gives up 7 bases and J gives up 0 bases, and the segment between their germline ends measures 7 bases. Its CDR3 holds 13 amino acids, cysteine through phenylalanine. CDR3 DNA only is kept here, 39 bases in frame from base 1. Per the germline V gene, MNHEY is the CDR1 and SVGAGI is the CDR2. Regarding this clone: The antigen this receptor binds is unknown. No quality values exist for individual bases; no much larger clone is one base distant.

The receptor library was made with the immunoSEQ multiplex PCR assay. The authors processed their data as follows. A statistical classification framework was developed to diagnose cytomegalovirus status using the catalog of TCR beta chain sequences. Here the immuneACCESS table is served through TCRdb, limited to in-frame sequences with V and J called. Missing clones are a known gap in these copies; in checked studies unresolved V genes cover under half, and the rest lacks a known reason. The DNA gave D and trimming, while V, J and clone size come from that table. The sample table holds about 330,000 clones, of which about 90% were seen once. The ten most abundant clones make up over 1% of the sample. What the research found in general, with its limitations: Subsequent analysis determined that TCRs grouped into clusters in the first cohort also showed a tendency toward co-occurrence across the 120 or so validation repertoires, and approximately 93% of cluster scores exceeded 0. The study gave a list of 150 to 200 TCR beta chains associated with cytomegalovirus. According to the authors, the approach could potentially be generalized to other disease states and immunological phenotypes. Most TCR sequences were observed very rarely across donors, whereas some public TCRs were present in many individuals. The classifier was reported to diagnose cytomegalovirus status with high specificity and sensitivity in both the original and validation cohorts. A later analysis lacked HLA typing for the validation cohort, so it scored co-occurrence in that cohort across all 110 or so repertoires. In vitro tests confirmed that a few of the cytomegalovirus-associated TCR beta chains recognize cytomegalovirus antigens.

Rearrangement joined TRBV6-5 to TRBJ2-1; TRBD2 might be the D gene, on 5 matching bases. Sequenced input: PBMCs. This clonotype was obtained from a woman in her thirties in good health and CMV-seropositive. The DNA reads as follows: TGTGCCAGCAAGCGGAGCTCCTACAATGAGCAGTTCTTC. Its protein is CASKRSSYNEQFF.